Following are 30 T cell receptor beta chains from one sample sequenced in a study of blood T cell repertoires in COVID-19. Using immunoSEQ multiplex PCR, the repertoire was profiled, and TCRdb retains in-frame clones only, with some absent. The data show roughly 300,000 clones, with roughly 84% seen just once and roughly 1% held by the top ten. The sequencing input was PBMCs or T cells enriched from blood (not recorded which). The source is a woman in her thirties who had recovered from COVID-19.

The chain couples TRBV19 to TRBJ2-7; D is possibly TRBD2 (5 bases). The CDR3 loop spans 14 amino acids. V lost 3 bases and J 5 bases, leaving 14 bases between the germline ends. Germline CDR1 LNHDA, CDR2 SQIVND (reference sequence). The CDR3 DNA sequence: TGTGCCAGTAGTATCACACAGAGGGTTCACGAGCAGTACTTC. It is translated as CASSITQRVHEQYF.

As to this clone: Other nucleotide sequences in the sample specify the same CDR3. The rearrangement joins TRBV18 to TRBJ1-4; 10 nucleotides match TRBD1. The germline CDR1 and CDR2 sequences are KGHSH and LQKENI. The ends lost 2 bases at V and 8 bases at J; junction bases unmatched: 2. The CDR3 loop spans 14 amino acids. The CDR3 loop reads CASSPGQGGEKLFF. The CDR3 DNA is TGTGCCAGCTCACCAGGACAGGGGGGAGAAAAACTGTTTTTT.

The chain links TRBV5-1 to TRBJ2-1; TRBD2 matches 12 bases. This CDR3 contains 15 residues. V lost 4 bases and J lost 4; bases outside the gene matches: 3. Germline V lookup: CDR1 SGHRS, CDR2 YFSETQ. The CDR3, as DNA: TGCGCCAGCAGCGTACTAGCGGGGGGTTACAATGAGCAGTTCTTC. Protein sequence: CASSVLAGGYNEQFF.

The chain has TRBV3-1 (or the pseudogene TRBV3-2) and TRBJ2-4, with 7 bases aligning to TRBD1. Trimming removed 0 bases from V and 1 base from J; junction bases left unmatched: 9. CDR3 length: 18 amino acids. Germline CDR1 LGHDT, CDR2 YNNKEL (reference sequence). CDR3 in amino acids: CASSQDPRQGRAKNIQYF. As DNA, the CDR3 is TGTGCCAGCAGCCAAGATCCCCGACAGGGCCGGGCCAAAAACATTCAGTACTTC.

This clone has a single count. The chain combines TRBV14 with TRBJ1-4, with D uncertain. V lost 1 base and J lost 5, with 11 bases in between. CDR3 size: 15 residues. Germline V CDR1 and CDR2: SGHDN, FVKESK. The CDR3 sequence is CASSQGEERNEKLFF. The CDR3 bases are TGTGCCAGCAGCCAAGGGGAGGAACGGAATGAAAAACTGTTTTTT.

The chain recombines TRBV2 with TRBJ2-3, with TRBD1 matching over 8 bases. The V gene's germline CDR1 is SNHLY and CDR2 FYNNEI. The CDR3 has 13 residues. J gave up 9 bases and V 3 bases, and 5 bases lay outside the gene matches. CDR3 in amino acids: CASSDTGGRTQYF. CDR3 sequence (DNA): TGTGCCAGCAGTGACACAGGGGGGAGGACGCAGTATTTT. Supplemented by reference TRBV2 and TRBJ2-3, the full variable domain reads EPEVTQTPSHQVTQMGQEVILRCVPISNHLYFYWYRQILGQKVEFLVSFYNNEISEKSEIFDDQFSVERPDGSNFTLKIRSTKLEDSAMYFCASSDTGGRTQYFGPGTRLTVL.

The V call is TRBV15, the J call TRBJ2-7; a weak D match, TRBD1 (6 bases). CDR1 is LNHNV and CDR2 is YYDKDF in the germline V gene (reference sequence). The CDR3 is made up of 17 amino acids. With 0 bases removed from V and 7 bases from J, the gap between germline ends came to 22 bases. As DNA, the CDR3 is TGTGCCACCAGCAGAGATATCGGGGTCAGGGGAAGAGGGGAGCAGTACTTC. Translating it yields CATSRDIGVRGRGEQYF.

The CDR3 DNA reads TGTGCCAGCAGTTTGCCCCCCAACTCCAGGTATAATTCACCCCTCCACTTT. It encodes CASSLPPNSRYNSPLHF. This chain joins TRBV28 and TRBJ1-6; D unclear. Looked up from germline, CDR1 is MDHEN and CDR2 is SYDVKM. V lost 3 bases and J 4 bases, leaving 16 bases between the germline ends. The CDR3 is 17 amino acids.

The rearrangement joins TRBV6-4 to TRBJ2-2; TRBD2 is a possible D gene (5 bases). The CDR3 sequence is 14 residues long. The germline gives CDR1 MRHNA, CDR2 SNTAGT. V lost 4 bases and J 4 bases, leaving 10 bases between the germline ends. This CDR3 is CASSVASGTGELFF. Written as DNA, the CDR3 is TGTGCCAGCAGTGTGGCCAGCGGCACCGGGGAGCTGTTTTTT.

The chain joins TRBV21-1 to TRBJ2-7; TRBD2, the D gene given by the table, was not confirmed from the DNA. TRBV21-1 corresponds to a pseudogene. This CDR3 has 18 residues. CDR3 protein: CASSLGFSGGLHSYEQYF. The CDR3 coding sequence is TGTGCCAGCAGCCTGGGTTTCAGCGGGGGCCTTCACTCCTACGAGCAGTACTTC.

The chain joins TRBV11-2 to TRBJ1-2; 7 bases are shared with TRBD1. V lost 4 bases to trimming and J lost 8 bases; unmatched junction nucleotides: 10. Germline loops: CDR1 SGHAT, CDR2 FQNNGV. This CDR3 is 14 amino acids long. The chain's CDR3 is CASSSPGKGAGYTF. CDR3 bases: TGTGCCAGCAGCTCCCCTGGTAAGGGGGCCGGCTACACCTTC.

V gene TRBV6-5 combines with J gene TRBJ1-1; the D is unclear. CDR3 length: 14 residues. CDR1 and CDR2 from the germline V gene are MNHEY and SVGAGI. Deletions cut 5 bases from V and 0 bases from J, with 10 bases between. The CDR3 loop reads CASSRDGLNTEAFF. CDR3 bases: TGTGCCAGCAGTAGAGACGGGTTGAACACTGAAGCTTTCTTT.

The chain is built from TRBV3-1 (or the pseudogene TRBV3-2) and TRBJ1-4; D is unresolved. V was trimmed by 1 base and J by 5 bases, leaving 14 bases between them. CDR3 size: 16 residues. Germline assignment: CDR1 LGHDT and CDR2 YNNKEL (reference sequence). The DNA for the CDR3 is TGTGCCAGCAGCCAAGGTCCCGGGAACGGAAATGAAAAACTGTTTTTT. It encodes CASSQGPGNGNEKLFF.

This clone was seen only once. The rearrangement joins TRBV7-9 to TRBJ2-5; D possibly corresponds to TRBD1 (5 bases). The germline gives CDR1 SEHNR, CDR2 FQNEAQ (reference sequence). CDR3 length: 13 amino acids. V lost 3 bases, J lost 2 bases, and 7 bases lay in between. The CDR3 DNA is TGTGCCAGCAGCTTCCAGGGACAAGAGACCCAGTACTTC. Translating it yields CASSFQGQETQYF. The complete variable domain, with remaining parts taken from reference TRBV7-9 and TRBJ2-5, reads DTGVSQNPRHKITKRGQNVTFRCDPISEHNRLYWYRQTLGQGPEFLTYFQNEAQLEKSRLLSDRFSAERPKGSFSTLEIQRTEQGDSAMYLCASSFQGQETQYFGPGTRLLVL.

V and J are TRBV5-1 and TRBJ1-2; 7 bases fit TRBD1. CDR1 is SGHRS and CDR2 is YFSETQ in the germline V gene. The CDR3 is 13 amino acids. Unmatched junction bases numbered 6, after V lost 2 bases and J lost 8 bases. CDR3 bases: TGCGCCAGCAGCTTACAGGGGACGGGCGGCTACACCTTC. Its protein product is CASSLQGTGGYTF.

V and J are TRBV7-9 and TRBJ2-7; a possible D gene is TRBD1 (5 bases). Trimming shortened V by 8 bases and J by 0 bases, and 23 bases separated the two germline ends. The CDR3 is made up of 17 amino acids. Per the germline V gene, CDR1 is SEHNR and CDR2 is FQNEAQ (reference sequence). The CDR3 region has the DNA TGTGCCAGCGAACCCGGGTCAGGGCGTTCGAGCTCCTACGAGCAGTACTTC. It translates to CASEPGSGRSSSYEQYF.

This rearrangement joins TRBV4-3 to TRBJ1-4, with D possibly TRBD1 on 6 matching bases. Germline V CDR1 and CDR2: LGHNA, YSLEER. This CDR3 has 18 residues. V was pared by 4 bases and J by 4 bases, with 22 bases between. The CDR3 coding sequence is TGCGCCAGCAGCCGCGAGGGACAAGCGCTAACGGGTAATGAAAAACTGTTTTTT. This codes for CASSREGQALTGNEKLFF.

This clone is a singleton in its sample. This chain joins TRBV2 and TRBJ2-6; tentative D call: TRBD1 (5 bases). The CDR3 has 15 amino acids. The ends were cut back, 2 bases at V and 0 bases at J, with 5 bases in the middle. Germline CDR1 is SNHLY and CDR2 is FYNNEI. The CDR3 DNA reads as TGTGCCAGCAGTGAACAGGGCTCTGGGGCCAACGTCCTGACTTTC. This translates into CASSEQGSGANVLTF. The full variable domain, rest sourced from reference TRBV2 and TRBJ2-6, is EPEVTQTPSHQVTQMGQEVILRCVPISNHLYFYWYRQILGQKVEFLVSFYNNEISEKSEIFDDQFSVERPDGSNFTLKIRSTKLEDSAMYFCASSEQGSGANVLTFGAGSRLTVL.

The V and J genes are TRBV7-8 and TRBJ2-1; 12 bases are a match to TRBD2. V lost 4 bases, J lost 7 bases, and 11 bases stayed unmatched. This CDR3 contains 17 residues. Germline assignment: CDR1 SGHVS and CDR2 FQNEAQ. The CDR3 spells CASSSRTSGANGNEQFF. Written as DNA, the CDR3 is TGTGCCAGCAGCTCCCGGACTAGCGGGGCTAATGGGAATGAGCAGTTCTTC.

The gene calls are TRBV4-1 and TRBJ1-3, with D possibly TRBD1 on 5 matching bases. Trimming removed 1 base from V and 2 bases from J, with 15 bases in between. The CDR3 runs to 17 residues. Germline V gene sequence: CDR1 MGHRA, CDR2 YSYEKL. The CDR3 nucleotides are TGCGCCAGCAGCCAAGTAGGTCCCAGGGCAACTGGAAACACCATATATTTT. Its protein is CASSQVGPRATGNTIYF.

The V and J genes are TRBV18 and TRBJ1-6; D not certain. The CDR3 covers 17 residues. Germline CDR1 is KGHSH and CDR2 is LQKENI. The V end was cut by 4 bases, the J end by 8 bases, with 21 bases between. The CDR3 region is CASSLQQTSRLDSPLHF. The CDR3 region has the DNA TGTGCCAGCTCACTTCAACAGACAAGTAGATTGGATTCACCCCTCCACTTT.

The chain uses TRBV11-3 and TRBJ1-1, with TRBD1 as a possible D gene (5 bases). The CDR3 contains 15 residues. V shed 3 bases and J shed 2 bases, with 13 bases lying between them. Looked up from germline, CDR1 is SGHNT and CDR2 is YENEEA. The CDR3 region is CASSLGGGTNTEAFF. The DNA for the CDR3 is TGTGCCAGCAGCTTGGGGGGGGGAACCAACACTGAAGCTTTCTTT.

J is TRBJ2-3 and V is TRBV5-4; D perhaps matches TRBD2 (6 bases). Germline CDR1 is SGHNT and CDR2 is YYREEE (reference sequence). The CDR3 is made up of 15 amino acids. Trimming stripped 4 bases from V and 1 base from J, with 13 bases between. Written as DNA, the CDR3 is TGTGCCAGCAGCCCCAAGGCTAGCGGCACAGATACGCAGTATTTT. It specifies CASSPKASGTDTQYF.

CDR3 residues: CASRITMDRNNSPLHF. CDR3 sequence (DNA): TGTGCCAGCAGAATTACTATGGACAGAAATAATTCACCCCTCCACTTT. The V gene is TRBV28, the J gene TRBJ1-6, with a possible D match to TRBD1 (6 bases). Trimming left V 6 bases short and J 5 bases short, with 17 bases between. CDR1 is MDHEN, CDR2 SYDVKM, per germline. The CDR3 is 16 residues long.

V is TRBV7-9 and J is TRBJ1-1; 7 bases are shared with TRBD1. The J segment lost 9 bases and the V segment lost 1 base, leaving 5 bases of the junction unmatched. Per the germline V gene, CDR1 is SEHNR and CDR2 is FQNEAQ (reference sequence). This CDR3 spans 13 amino acids. CDR3 sequence: CASSLDTGVKAFF. The CDR3 DNA is TGTGCCAGCAGCTTAGACACAGGGGTCAAAGCTTTCTTT. The complete variable domain, with remaining parts taken from reference TRBV7-9 and TRBJ1-1, reads DTGVSQNPRHKITKRGQNVTFRCDPISEHNRLYWYRQTLGQGPEFLTYFQNEAQLEKSRLLSDRFSAERPKGSFSTLEIQRTEQGDSAMYLCASSLDTGVKAFFGQGTRLTVV.

This rearrangement joins TRBV28 to TRBJ2-7, with 8 bases lining up with TRBD1. Germline V lookup: CDR1 MDHEN, CDR2 SYDVKM. Trimming at V came to 6 bases and at J to 1 base, leaving 8 bases not matched to a gene. CDR3 length equals 15 residues. CDR3 protein: CASSATGALSYEQYF. CDR3 DNA sequence: TGTGCCAGCAGCGCGACAGGGGCTTTGTCCTACGAGCAGTACTTC.

The genes are TRBV19 and TRBJ2-7; 7 bases are a match to TRBD2. CDR3 length: 15 residues. The V segment lost 6 bases and the J segment 7 bases; nucleotides outside the gene matches: 15. Germline CDR1 LNHDA, CDR2 SQIVND (reference sequence). This CDR3 reads CASSNPGGEAGEQYF. The CDR3 DNA reads as TGTGCCAGTAGCAACCCTGGCGGGGAAGCGGGGGAGCAGTACTTC.

This clone was counted between two and nine times. This rearrangement joins TRBV5-1 to TRBJ1-2, with TRBD1 matching 8 bases. J lost 3 bases, V lost 4 bases, and 2 bases had no gene match. The CDR3 consists of 13 residues. Per the germline V gene, CDR1 is SGHRS and CDR2 is YFSETQ. Here the CDR3 reads CASSKGQDYGYTF. In DNA, the CDR3 is TGCGCCAGCAGCAAGGGACAGGACTATGGCTACACCTTC.

The V call is TRBV24-1, the J call TRBJ1-3; a possible D gene is TRBD1 (6 bases). The germline CDR1 and CDR2 sequences are KGHDR and SFDVKD. With 4 bases removed from V and 3 bases from J, the gap between germline ends came to 15 bases. The length of the CDR3 is 16 residues. DNA of the CDR3: TGTGCCACCAGTGACCCACTGGGGGCGGATGGAAACACCATATATTTT. Its translation is CATSDPLGADGNTIYF.

The chain couples TRBV7-8 to TRBJ1-6, with 9 bases matching TRBD1. Per germline, CDR1 SGHVS and CDR2 FQNEAQ. Trimming removed 3 bases from V and 10 bases from J; junction bases left unmatched: 7. This CDR3 has 15 residues. The CDR3 sequence: CASSFSGTGFSPLHF. The DNA of the CDR3 is TGTGCCAGCAGCTTTAGTGGGACAGGGTTCTCACCCCTCCACTTT.